These T cell receptor beta chains were read from a single sample in a study of T cells in Graves' hyperthyroidism and ophthalmopathy. TCRdb reanalysed the multiplex PCR reads using MiXCR and keeps one entry per CDR3 protein. The sample holds approximately 30,000 distinct CDR3 sequences; under 65% are singletons and the top ten take about 25%. Material for sequencing was blood. Receptors were obtained from a woman aged 40 to 50 with Graves' ophthalmopathy. CDR3s include the opening cysteine and the closing phenylalanine or tryptophan. A D gene is named only where the DNA matches it firmly. Size is stated for part of the rows, as once, few or many counts, or as a class when the clone is expanded.

j_call | d_call | v_call | clone_size | cdr3_aa | cdr3_nt
TRBJ2-1 | TRBD2 | TRBV5-1 | many | CASSSLWTSGNNEQFF | TGCGCCAGCAGCTCTCTATGGACTAGCGGAAACAATGAGCAGTTCTTC
TRBJ2-2 | NA | TRBV28 | few | CASLRWAGELFF | TGTGCCAGCCTAAGGTGGGCCGGGGAGCTGTTTTTT
TRBJ1-1 | NA | TRBV14 | many | CASSLSGNTEAFF | TGTGCCAGCAGCCTCTCAGGTAACACTGAAGCTTTCTTT
TRBJ2-5 | NA | TRBV6-7 | NA | CGSVVAWDLAETQYF | TGTGGATCAGTCGTTGCCTGGGACTTAGCCGAGACCCAGTACTTC
TRBJ2-7 | NA | TRBV7-2 | many | CASSSDAGLSYEQYF | TGTGCCAGCAGCTCAGATGCAGGGCTGTCCTACGAGCAGTACTTC
TRBJ2-1 | NA | TRBV9 | NA | CASSVAEGWGYNEQFF | TGTGCCAGCAGCGTAGCTGAGGGATGGGGATACAATGAGCAGTTCTTC
TRBJ2-4 | NA | TRBV9 | NA | CASSARQADKNIQYF | TGTGCCAGCAGCGCCAGACAGGCAGATAAAAACATTCAGTACTTC
TRBJ2-1 | TRBD1 | TRBV5-1 | NA | CGSSLAFRDSYNEQFF | TGCGGCAGCAGCTTGGCTTTTCGGGACAGCTACAATGAGCAGTTCTTC
TRBJ2-7 | NA | TRBV14 | NA | CASSRYGDGSYEQYF | TGTGCCAGCAGCCGGTATGGGGACGGCTCCTACGAGCAGTACTTC
TRBJ2-1 | TRBD2 | TRBV10-3 | few | CARLAENEQFF | TGTGCTAGACTAGCGGAGAATGAGCAGTTCTTC
TRBJ1-1 | NA | TRBV15 | NA | CATSSRDREETQYFGPGTEAFF | NA
TRBJ2-5 | NA | TRBV5-6 | many | CASSLEETQYF | TGTGCCAGCAGCTTGGAAGAGACCCAGTACTTC
TRBJ2-5 | TRBD1 | TRBV11-3 | NA | CASSPGTGTETQYF | TGTGCCAGCAGCCCCGGGACAGGGACTGAGACCCAGTACTTC
TRBJ2-3 | TRBD1 | TRBV29-1 | NA | CSVGTGTPDTQYF | TGCAGCGTTGGGACAGGGACCCCAGATACGCAGTATTTT
TRBJ2-2 | NA | TRBV7-2 | many | CASSLYSGLNGELFF | TGTGCCAGCAGCTTATATTCGGGGTTGAACGGGGAGCTGTTTTTT
TRBJ1-3 | NA | TRBV11-2 | many | CASSLVANQVTGNTIYF | TGTGCCAGCAGCTTAGTAGCCAACCAGGTCACTGGAAACACCATATATTTT
TRBJ2-3 | TRBD1 | TRBV5-6 | NA | CASSRETGGAFYTQYF | TGTGCCAGCAGCAGGGAGACAGGGGGCGCGTTCTATACGCAGTATTTT
TRBJ2-3 | NA | TRBV10-3 | NA | CAMRGAFADTQYF | TGTGCCATGCGAGGGGCCTTTGCAGATACGCAGTATTTT
TRBJ1-2 | NA | TRBV12-3/TRBV12-4 | many | CASRTGLRVADGYTF | TGTGCCAGCAGGACAGGTCTGAGGGTTGCGGATGGCTACACCTTC
TRBJ2-5 | TRBD1 | TRBV15 | few | CATSWRDREETQYF | TGTGCCACCAGCTGGAGGGACAGGGAAGAGACCCAGTACTTC
TRBJ2-1 | NA | TRBV11-2 | NA | CASSLGGPGNEQFF | TGTGCCAGCAGCTTAGGAGGGCCAGGAAATGAGCAGTTCTTC
TRBJ2-1 | NA | TRBV15 | NA | CATSGGSWNEQFF | TGTGCCACCAGCGGGGGTAGTTGGAATGAGCAGTTCTTC
TRBJ2-1 | TRBD2 | TRBV6-1 | many | CASSEARLAPYNEQFF | TGTGCCAGCAGTGAAGCACGACTAGCGCCCTACAATGAGCAGTTCTTC
TRBJ2-3 | TRBD2 | TRBV20-1 | once | CSAPRTSGMMGTDTQYF | TGCAGCGCTCCACGGACTAGCGGGATGATGGGCACAGATACGCAGTATTTT
TRBJ2-5 | NA | TRBV5-1 | many | CASSPTGSGETQYF | TGCGCCAGCAGCCCTACAGGGTCTGGGGAGACCCAGTACTTC
TRBJ1-2 | NA | TRBV10-1 | medium-sized | CASSENNRGYTF | TGCGCCAGCAGTGAAAACAACCGAGGCTACACCTTC
TRBJ2-1 | NA | TRBV29-1 | medium-sized | CSVETPGVGPFDNEQFF | TGCAGCGTTGAAACTCCTGGCGTAGGGCCATTTGACAATGAGCAGTTCTTC
TRBJ1-5 | NA | TRBV9 | NA | CASSAGGNQPQHF | TGTGCCAGCAGCGCAGGGGGCAATCAGCCCCAGCATTTT
TRBJ2-5 | NA | TRBV5-1 | many | CASSLGGRGQETQYF | TGCGCCAGCAGCTTGGGAGGGAGAGGGCAAGAGACCCAGTACTTC
TRBJ2-1 | TRBD2 | TRBV9 | many | CASSVGSGAGGFAVDEQFF | TGTGCCAGCAGCGTAGGGAGTGGAGCGGGGGGGTTCGCGGTTGATGAGCAGTTCTTC
TRBJ1-4 | NA | TRBV20-1 | NA | CSAGVHSGQGRANEKLFF | TGCAGTGCTGGAGTTCATAGCGGGCAGGGGAGGGCTAATGAAAAGCTGTTTTTT
TRBJ2-2 | TRBD1 | TRBV6-4 | many | CASSVSGTGGALGTGELFF | TGTGCCAGCAGTGTTTCCGGGACAGGGGGCGCATTGGGCACCGGGGAGCTGTTTTTT
TRBJ1-4 | TRBD1 | TRBV20-1 | many | CSARGDSNEKLFF | TGCAGTGCTAGAGGGGACAGTAATGAAAAACTGTTTTTT
TRBJ1-2 | TRBD1 | TRBV20-1 | NA | CSAEQGSGGYTF | TGCAGTGCAGAACAGGGGTCCGGCGGCTACACCTTC
TRBJ2-5 | TRBD2 | TRBV20-1 | NA | CSAPSTSGRGGQETQYF | TGCAGTGCCCCCTCGACTAGCGGGAGGGGGGGTCAAGAGACCCAGTACTTC
TRBJ2-2 | TRBD2 | TRBV11-3 | NA | CASSLLAANAGELFF | TGTGCCAGCAGTCTCCTAGCGGCGAACGCCGGGGAGCTGTTCTTT
TRBJ2-1 | TRBD1 | TRBV7-6 | once | CASSLGETGDEQFF | TGTGCCAGCAGCTTAGGGGAGACAGGGGATGAGCAGTTCTTC
TRBJ2-5 | NA | TRBV28 | many | CASSLLETQYF | TGTGCCAGCAGTTTATTGGAGACCCAGTACTTC
TRBJ2-7 | TRBD2 | TRBV5-1 | many | CASSLVPSGRASYEQYF | TGCGCCAGCAGCTTGGTCCCTAGCGGGAGGGCCTCCTACGAGCAGTACTTC
TRBJ1-5 | NA | TRBV15 | NA | CATSRVPGQGRVHQHF | TGTGCCACCAGCAGAGTCCCGGGACAAGGGAGGGTGCACCAGCATTTT
TRBJ1-4 | NA | TRBV6-5 | NA | CASSYWQADEKLFF | TGTGCCAGCAGTTACTGGCAGGCCGATGAAAAACTGTTTTTT
TRBJ2-5 | NA | TRBV11-3 | many | CASSLDGVPWDQETQYF | TGTGCCAGCAGCTTAGATGGAGTACCTTGGGACCAAGAGACCCAGTACTTC
TRBJ2-7 | NA | TRBV27 | many | CASSRTPGPTPYEQYF | TGTGCCAGCAGTCGCACCCCCGGACCTACACCCTACGAGCAGTACTTC
TRBJ2-1 | NA | TRBV5-1 | many | CASSEGTRSYNEQFF | TGCGCCAGCAGCGAAGGCACTAGGTCCTACAATGAGCAGTTCTTC
TRBJ2-5 | NA | TRBV15 | few | CATAFAGSSGEETQYF | TGTGCCACCGCTTTCGCGGGTTCGTCCGGGGAAGAGACCCAGTACTTC
TRBJ1-1 | TRBD1 | TRBV2 | many | CASNQDRGRVEAFF | TGTGCCAGCAACCAGGACAGGGGGAGGGTTGAAGCTTTCTTT
TRBJ2-5 | NA | TRBV18 | few | CASSPPGTRWETQYF | TGTGCCAGCTCACCACCCGGTACCAGATGGGAGACCCAGTACTTC
TRBJ1-2 | NA | TRBV6-2/TRBV6-3 | many | CASSSAGGYGYTF | TGTGCCAGCAGTTCGGCCGGGGGCTATGGCTACACCTTC